The next 14 T cell receptor beta chains were all read from a single sample in a study of blood T cell repertoires in COVID-19 (dated by TCRdb to 2018 to 2020). Libraries came from the immunoSEQ multiplex PCR assay. TCRdb's version of the immuneACCESS table is confined to in-frame rearrangements and falls short of the full clone set. An unresolved V gene accounts for under half of the shortfall where checked; the remainder is of unknown origin. The sample contains about 200,000 clones, approximately 78% of them found a single time. In total, the top ten clones hold more than 9% of the sample. Sequenced: peripheral blood. The receptors were sampled from a woman aged 80 or over with acute or convalescent COVID-19.

V usage is TRBV30 and J usage is TRBJ1-6; D is undetermined. Between the trimmed V and J ends, which lost 5 bases and 10 bases, there was a span of 15 bases. CDR1 and CDR2 (germline): GTSNPN, SVGIG (reference sequence). The CDR3 is made up of 13 amino acids. This CDR3 is CAWEVQAGSPLHF. The CDR3 DNA sequence: TGTGCCTGGGAGGTTCAGGCGGGGTCACCCCTCCACTTT.

This chain connects TRBV11-3 to TRBJ1-6; D ambiguous. The germline V and J ends were trimmed by 0 bases and 7 bases, with 10 bases remaining between them. CDR1 and CDR2 from the germline V gene are SGHNT and YENEEA. CDR3 size: 15 residues. The CDR3 spells CASSLDQELNSPLHF. The CDR3 DNA is TGTGCCAGCAGCTTAGATCAAGAACTCAATTCACCCCTCCACTTT.

V is TRBV30 and J is TRBJ1-4; no firm D call. V lost 0 bases and J 5 bases, leaving 4 bases between the germline ends. This CDR3 spans 12 amino acids. In germline, CDR1 is GTSNPN, CDR2 SVGIG (reference sequence). Here the CDR3 DNA reads TGTGCCTGGAGTGTACGGAATGAAAAACTGTTTTTT. It codes for CAWSVRNEKLFF.

CDR3 sequence reads: CASSPRQGRGYTDTQYF. The CDR3 nucleotides read TGTGCCAGCAGCCCCCGACAGGGAAGGGGGTACACAGATACGCAGTATTTT. This chain uses TRBV7-3 with TRBJ2-3; 7 bases fit TRBD1. Trimming took 5 bases from V and 2 from J; bases not matched to a gene: 13. This CDR3 is 17 amino acids long. CDR1 and CDR2 (germline): SGHTA, FQGTGA.

The chain couples TRBV10-3 to TRBJ2-1; 9 bases are a match to TRBD2. The germline V gene has CDR1 ENHRY and CDR2 SYGVKD. The CDR3 has 15 amino acids. V lost 2 bases, J lost 6 bases, and 5 bases stayed unmatched. CDR3 protein: CAISEEQRGVNEQFF. The CDR3 DNA sequence: TGTGCCATCAGTGAGGAACAGCGGGGGGTCAATGAGCAGTTCTTC.

The chain recombines TRBV6-5 with TRBJ1-5; D gene uncertain. CDR1 and CDR2 from the germline V gene are MNHEY and SVGAGI. The CDR3 contains 15 residues. V gave up 6 bases and J gave up 0 bases, with 12 bases separating them. CDR3 region: CASSLGRDSNQPQHF. The CDR3 DNA sequence: TGTGCCAGCAGCCTTGGACGGGATAGCAATCAGCCCCAGCATTTT.

The V and J genes are TRBV7-3 and TRBJ2-7; 7 positions match TRBD2. CDR1 and CDR2 from the germline V gene are SGHTA and FQGTGA. The CDR3 consists of 14 residues. Trimming cost V 2 bases and J 5 bases; bases outside gene matches: 6. CDR3 in DNA: TGTGCCAGCAGCTTATCCGGGAGGCAAAACGAGCAGTACTTC. Its protein is CASSLSGRQNEQYF.

The chain employs TRBV30 and TRBJ1-4, with 8 bases fitting TRBD1. CDR1 and CDR2 (germline): GTSNPN, SVGIG (reference sequence). Trimming took 4 bases from V and 5 from J; bases not matched to a gene: 6. CDR3 length: 14 residues. CDR3 DNA: TGTGCCTGGAACCGTGGACAGGGAAATGAAAAACTGTTTTTT. It yields the protein CAWNRGQGNEKLFF.

The chain carries TRBV27 and TRBJ1-5; 7 positions agree with TRBD1. CDR1 and CDR2 from the germline V gene are MNHEY and SMNVEV (reference sequence). This CDR3 has 14 amino acids. Trimming removed 2 bases from V and 5 bases from J; junction bases left unmatched: 3. The CDR3 DNA reads as TGTGCCAGCAGTTTACGACAGGGCTATCAGCCCCAGCATTTT. Protein sequence: CASSLRQGYQPQHF.

This chain connects TRBV3-1 (or the pseudogene TRBV3-2) to TRBJ1-2, with 7 bases fitting TRBD1. The germline V gene has CDR1 LGHDT and CDR2 YNNKEL (reference sequence). Germline trimming cut 0 bases from V and 2 bases from J; bases unmatched to any gene: 6. The CDR3 spans 16 residues. CDR3 coding DNA: TGTGCCAGCAGCCAAGAACCCACAGGGGAAAACTATGGCTACACCTTC. Its translation: CASSQEPTGENYGYTF.

This chain links TRBV28 with TRBJ1-3; a possible D gene is TRBD1 (5 bases). The CDR3 covers 16 residues. In germline, CDR1 is MDHEN, CDR2 SYDVKM. Trimming took 6 bases from V and 0 from J, leaving 15 bases between them. CDR3 protein: CASRAHGGLSGNTIYF. The CDR3 bases are TGTGCCAGCAGGGCCCACGGGGGACTCTCTGGAAACACCATATATTTT. The full variable domain, in which reference TRBV28 and TRBJ1-3 provide the parts outside the CDR3, is DVKVTQSSRYLVKRTGEKVFLECVQDMDHENMFWYRQDPGLGLRLIYFSYDVKMKEKGDIPEGYSVSREKKERFSLILESASTNQTSMYLCASRAHGGLSGNTIYFGEGSWLTVV.

The chain links TRBV19 to TRBJ2-1; 16 bases line up with TRBD2. Trimming cost V 1 base and J 4 bases; bases outside gene matches: 10. The CDR3 is made up of 20 amino acids. Germline lookup yields CDR1 LNHDA and CDR2 SQIVND (reference sequence). Here the CDR3 reads CASSIGTPPGLAGGYNEQFF. CDR3 in DNA: TGTGCCAGTAGTATAGGGACTCCACCGGGACTAGCGGGGGGGTACAATGAGCAGTTCTTC.

The CDR3 nucleotides are TGTGCCAGCAGCTTAGATTTTGGCAGTTATGGCTACACCTTC. Its translation: CASSLDFGSYGYTF. The gene calls are TRBV11-2 and TRBJ1-2; D unclear. The length of the CDR3 is 14 residues. Germline values: CDR1 SGHAT, CDR2 FQNNGV. The germline V and J ends were trimmed by 0 bases and 5 bases, with 10 bases remaining between them.

The genes are TRBV7-8 and TRBJ2-1; tentatively, D is TRBD2 (5 bases). The CDR3 spans 17 residues. V lost 3 bases, J lost 0 bases, and 15 bases lay in between. The germline V gene encodes CDR1 SGHVS and CDR2 FQNEAQ. DNA for the CDR3: TGTGCCAGCAGCTTGGTAGTGGGGAGTGCCTCCTACAATGAGCAGTTCTTC. It encodes CASSLVVGSASYNEQFF.